This T cell receptor (beta chain) was found in a study of blood T cells in healthy people across ages. This clonotype has only a few counts. A second 7 to 11 cycle PCR used barcoded and J-beta primers. TCRdb ran MiXCR on the 5' RACE reads and lists one entry per CDR3 protein. The sample holds more than 450,000 distinct CDR3 sequences, roughly a quarter seen once. The CDR3 contains 14 residues. Trimming shortened V by 5 bases and J by 5 bases, and 16 bases separated the two germline ends. CDR1 and CDR2 (germline): GTSNPN, SVGIG (reference sequence). These data are also associated with another study on T cells of mothers and their children.

The source is a boy between 2 and 10 years old in good health. Sequencing was carried out using blood. V and J are TRBV30 and TRBJ1-5; perhaps TRBD1 as D (5 bases). CDR3 loop: CAWVPGQGYQPQHF. The CDR3 region has the DNA TGTGCCTGGGTACCGGGGCAGGGTTATCAGCCCCAGCATTTT.